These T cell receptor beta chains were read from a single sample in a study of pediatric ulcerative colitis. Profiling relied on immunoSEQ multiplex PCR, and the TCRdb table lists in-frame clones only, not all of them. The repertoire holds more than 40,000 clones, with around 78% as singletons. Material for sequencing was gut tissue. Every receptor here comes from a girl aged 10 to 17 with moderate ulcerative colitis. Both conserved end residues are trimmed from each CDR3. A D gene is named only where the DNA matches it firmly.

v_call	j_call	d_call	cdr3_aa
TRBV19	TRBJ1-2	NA	ASSIRAGDYGYT
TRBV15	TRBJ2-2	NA	ATSTGDSQRYTGELF
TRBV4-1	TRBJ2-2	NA	ASSPQGSFVGELF
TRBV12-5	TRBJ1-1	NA	ASGLVLSRTARGAF
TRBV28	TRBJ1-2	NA	ASSSRRYGYT
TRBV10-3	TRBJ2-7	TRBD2	AITDGLVYEQY
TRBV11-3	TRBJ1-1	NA	ASSARTGGETEAF
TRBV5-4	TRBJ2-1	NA	ASSLEPLNEQF
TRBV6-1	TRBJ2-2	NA	ASSQGIQITNTGELF
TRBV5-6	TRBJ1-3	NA	ASSLNLRDED
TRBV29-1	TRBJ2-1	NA	SVGRGGYNEQF
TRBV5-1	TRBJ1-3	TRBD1	ASNSSTGTGNTIY
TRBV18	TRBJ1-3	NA	ASSPRTPGTGNTIY
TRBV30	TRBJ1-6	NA	AWSVRSGSSYNSPLH
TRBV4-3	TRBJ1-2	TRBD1	ASSQDLTGVGYGYT
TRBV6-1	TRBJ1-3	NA	ASSMPGNTIY
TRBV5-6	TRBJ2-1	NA	ASGISSYNEQF
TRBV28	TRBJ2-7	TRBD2	ASSPGGGPSYEQY
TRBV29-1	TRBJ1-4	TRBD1	SVAGTAGNEKLF
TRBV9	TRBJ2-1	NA	ASSVGVGEYEQF
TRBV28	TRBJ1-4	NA	ASSLREKLF
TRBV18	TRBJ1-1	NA	ASSPIETEAF
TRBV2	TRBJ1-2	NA	ASSEVSGKRGYT
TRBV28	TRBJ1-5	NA	ASSPPYWRYSNQPQH
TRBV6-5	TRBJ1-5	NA	ASSPLQGLNQPQH
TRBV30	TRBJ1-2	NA	AWSVIPRDYGYT
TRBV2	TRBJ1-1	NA	ASSFTGTRNTEAF
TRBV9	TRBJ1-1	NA	ASSSQVEAF
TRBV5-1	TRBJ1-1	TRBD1	ASSLEQGTEAF
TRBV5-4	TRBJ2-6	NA	ASSRDGSGANVLT
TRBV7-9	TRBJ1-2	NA	ASSEGGVESYGYT
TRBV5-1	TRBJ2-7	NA	ASSFVPQGYEQY
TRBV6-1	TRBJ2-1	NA	ASGNRPLNEQF
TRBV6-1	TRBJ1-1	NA	ASSETRPGAEAF
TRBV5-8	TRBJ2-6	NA	ASSPEDSGANVLT
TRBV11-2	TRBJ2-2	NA	ASSPRGDSRTGELF
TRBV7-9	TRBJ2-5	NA	ASSLVALGETQY